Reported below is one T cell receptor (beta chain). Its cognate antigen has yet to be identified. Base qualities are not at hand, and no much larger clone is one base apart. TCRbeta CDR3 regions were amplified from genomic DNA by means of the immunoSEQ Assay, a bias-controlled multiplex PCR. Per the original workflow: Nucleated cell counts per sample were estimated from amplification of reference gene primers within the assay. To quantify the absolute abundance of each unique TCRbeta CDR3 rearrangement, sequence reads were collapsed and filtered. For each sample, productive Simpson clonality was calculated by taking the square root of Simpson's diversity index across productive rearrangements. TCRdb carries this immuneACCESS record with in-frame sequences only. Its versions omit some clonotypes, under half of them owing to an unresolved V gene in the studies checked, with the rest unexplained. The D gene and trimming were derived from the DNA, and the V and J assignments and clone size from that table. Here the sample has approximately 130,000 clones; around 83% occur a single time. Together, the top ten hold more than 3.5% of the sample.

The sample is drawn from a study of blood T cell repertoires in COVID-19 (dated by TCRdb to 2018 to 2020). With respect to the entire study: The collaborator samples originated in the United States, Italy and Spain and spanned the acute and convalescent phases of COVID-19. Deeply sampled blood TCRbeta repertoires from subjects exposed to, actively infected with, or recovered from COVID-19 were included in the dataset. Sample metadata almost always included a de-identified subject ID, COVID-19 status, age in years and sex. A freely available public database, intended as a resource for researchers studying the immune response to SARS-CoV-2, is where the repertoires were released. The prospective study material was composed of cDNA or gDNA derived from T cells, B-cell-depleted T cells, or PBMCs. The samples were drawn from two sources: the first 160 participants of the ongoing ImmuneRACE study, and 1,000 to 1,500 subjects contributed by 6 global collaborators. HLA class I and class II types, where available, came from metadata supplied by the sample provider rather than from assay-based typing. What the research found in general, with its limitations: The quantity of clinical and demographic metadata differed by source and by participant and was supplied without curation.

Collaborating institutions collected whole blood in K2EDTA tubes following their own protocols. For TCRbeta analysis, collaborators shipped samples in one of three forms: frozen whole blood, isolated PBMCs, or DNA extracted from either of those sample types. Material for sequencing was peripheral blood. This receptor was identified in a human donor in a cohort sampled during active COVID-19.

DNA sequence: TGTGCCTGGACCGCGACCGTGGGGGACAGCTCCTACGAGCAGTACTTC. It translates to CAWTATVGDSSYEQYF. The rearrangement combines TRBV30 with TRBJ2-7, with 7 middle bases fitting TRBD1. V loses 4 bases at its end and J loses 0 bases; junction bases beyond the gene matches: 12. CDR1 and CDR2 were assigned from the germline V gene (reference sequence) as GTSNPN and SVGIG. From the cysteine up to the phenylalanine, the CDR3 has a length of 16 residues. The only DNA kept is the CDR3, 48 bases in frame from the first base.